These 30 T cell receptor beta chains originate from one sample sequenced in a study of cytomegalovirus exposure and HLA in healthy donors. Both 60 Vbeta primers and 13 Jbeta primers went into the PCR. Profiled with immunoSEQ multiplex PCR; TCRdb holds only in-frame clones, not every one. Counted here are hundreds of thousands of clones, over 70% occurring once; the ten biggest clones make up around 2.9%. Sequencing was done on a sample of PBMCs. These receptors came from a woman aged 60-75 years in good health and CMV-seropositive.

The V call is TRBV18, the J call TRBJ1-1, with D perhaps matching TRBD1 (5 bases). The CDR3 runs 15 residues. Germline CDR1 and CDR2: KGHSH and LQKENI. Trimming cost V 7 bases and J 7 bases, with 22 bases left between them. The CDR3, as DNA: TGTGCCAGCTGCGGGGCAGGGATGGGTCTAGGTGAAGCTTTCTTT. The encoded protein is CASCGAGMGLGEAFF.

The gene calls are TRBV6-1 and TRBJ1-2; 9 bases map to TRBD1. V shed 5 bases and J 3 bases; nucleotides not matched to a gene: 7. Germline assignment: CDR1 MNHNS and CDR2 SASEGT. The CDR3 sequence is 15 residues long. The CDR3 DNA is TGTGCCAGCAGTACCACACAGGGGGCGGACTATGGCTACACCTTC. Translation: CASSTTQGADYGYTF.

The rearrangement uses TRBV28 and TRBJ2-3; 10 bases are shared with TRBD2. The CDR3 loop spans 16 amino acids. V shed 6 bases, J shed 1 base, and the junction held 7 bases outside the gene matches. Germline CDR1 is MDHEN and CDR2 is SYDVKM. CDR3: CASSRTGTSGTDTQYF. The CDR3 region has the DNA TGTGCCAGCAGCAGAACCGGGACTAGCGGCACAGATACGCAGTATTTT.

The gene calls are TRBV5-1 and TRBJ2-2; 9 nucleotides match TRBD2. V shed 2 bases, J shed 12 bases, and the junction held 11 bases outside the gene matches. The length of the CDR3 is 15 residues. CDR1 SGHRS and CDR2 YFSETQ come from the germline V gene. Here the CDR3 DNA reads TGCGCCAGCAGCTTTTTGAATAGCGGGAGTAAGCAGCTGTTTTTT. Its translation: CASSFLNSGSKQLFF.

This sequence joins TRBV4-1 and TRBJ1-1, with D unresolved. V lost 4 bases to trimming and J lost 1 base, with 19 bases between them. CDR1 is MGHRA and CDR2 is YSYEKL in the germline V gene. The CDR3 is 17 residues long. The CDR3 loop reads CASSRPRPTSRNTEAFF. The CDR3 DNA reads TGCGCCAGCAGCCGCCCAAGACCGACTTCGAGGAACACTGAAGCTTTCTTT.

This chain links TRBV19 with TRBJ1-4, with D hard to call. CDR3 length: 15 residues. V was trimmed by 8 bases and J by 5 bases, leaving 18 bases between them. CDR1 LNHDA and CDR2 SQIVND come from the germline V gene (reference sequence). Here the CDR3 DNA reads TGTGCCAGTCTGGGATCTCGGGCGGGAAATGAAAAACTGTTTTTT. It is translated as CASLGSRAGNEKLFF.

The V call is TRBV5-6, the J call TRBJ2-5; D might be TRBD1 (5 bases). Trimming removed 4 bases from V and 2 bases from J, with 9 bases in between. The CDR3 sequence is 13 residues long. Germline values: CDR1 SGHDT, CDR2 YYEEEE. CDR3 protein: CASSPRAQETQYF. DNA for the CDR3: TGTGCCAGCAGCCCCAGGGCACAAGAGACCCAGTACTTC. The full variable domain, rest sourced from reference TRBV5-6 and TRBJ2-5, is DAGVTQSPTHLIKTRGQQVTLRCSPKSGHDTVSWYQQALGQGPQFIFQYYEEEERQRGNFPDRFSGHQFPNYSSELNVNALLLGDSALYLCASSPRAQETQYFGPGTRLLVL.

This clone was counted between two and nine times. J is TRBJ2-7 and V is TRBV11-2, with 8 positions matching TRBD1. CDR1 and CDR2 from the germline V gene are SGHAT and FQNNGV. The ends lost 1 base at V and 0 bases at J; junction bases unmatched: 2. CDR3 length: 15 amino acids. The CDR3 coding sequence is TGTGCCAGCAGCTTAGGGACAGGGTCCTCCTACGAGCAGTACTTC. Translation: CASSLGTGSSYEQYF. Using reference TRBV11-2 and TRBJ2-7 for the parts outside the CDR3, the full variable domain is EAGVAQSPRYKIIEKRQSVAFWCNPISGHATLYWYQQILGQGPKLLIQFQNNGVVDDSQLPKDRFSAERLKGVDSTLKIQPAKLEDSAVYLCASSLGTGSSYEQYFGPGTRLTVT.

V is TRBV6-5 and J is TRBJ1-6; D unclear. Deletions cut 6 bases from V and 6 bases from J, with 6 bases between. There are 12 residues in the CDR3. Germline lookup yields CDR1 MNHEY and CDR2 SVGAGI. For the CDR3, the DNA is TGTGCCAGCAGGAAACTTAATTCACCCCTCCACTTT. Its translation is CASRKLNSPLHF.

The chain links TRBV28 to TRBJ1-2; 7 bases fit TRBD1. The CDR3 spans 15 residues. The J segment lost 7 bases and the V segment lost 2 bases, leaving 10 bases of the junction unmatched. CDR1 and CDR2 (germline): MDHEN, SYDVKM. As DNA, the CDR3 is TGTGCCAGCAGTTTAGCTTCGACAGGGCTAAGTGGCTACACCTTC. Amino acids: CASSLASTGLSGYTF.

The V gene is TRBV11-2, the J gene TRBJ1-4, with D possibly matching TRBD1 (6 bases). This CDR3 has 16 amino acids. V was trimmed by 5 bases and J by 13 bases, leaving 26 bases between them. From germline, CDR1 is SGHAT and CDR2 FQNNGV. The CDR3, as DNA: TGTGCCAGCAGCCCGATACGGGACAATCGGCAAATAGGACTGTTTTTT. It specifies CASSPIRDNRQIGLFF.

This clone is a singleton in its sample. The chain links TRBV11-2 to TRBJ2-1, with TRBD2 matching over 9 bases. Germline lookup yields CDR1 SGHAT and CDR2 FQNNGV. The CDR3 spans 17 residues. V was clipped by 3 bases and J by 0 bases; unmatched bases: 6. CDR3 amino acids: CASSFLAGSSSYNEQFF. CDR3 DNA: TGTGCCAGCAGCTTCCTAGCGGGGTCTTCCTCCTACAATGAGCAGTTCTTC.

The chain joins TRBV7-9 to TRBJ2-2, with 16 nucleotides matching TRBD2. The germline V gene encodes CDR1 SEHNR and CDR2 FQNEAQ (reference sequence). CDR3 length equals 19 residues. V was clipped by 6 bases and J by 4 bases; unmatched bases: 11. The CDR3 protein is CASRRTGTSGGASTGELFF. CDR3 coding DNA: TGTGCCAGCAGGCGAACCGGGACTAGCGGGGGGGCAAGCACCGGGGAGCTGTTTTTT.

This chain connects TRBV7-6 to TRBJ2-1; 11 bases are shared with TRBD2. This CDR3 is 16 amino acids long. Looked up from germline, CDR1 is SGHVS and CDR2 is FNYEAQ. The trim removed 5 bases at V and 7 bases at J, leaving 10 bases unmatched. The CDR3 DNA reads as TGTGCCAGCAGCCGTCGCTTACTAGCGGGAGCGAATGAGCAGTTCTTC. Its protein product is CASSRRLLAGANEQFF.

V and J are TRBV1 and TRBJ2-1; the D call TRBD2 from the table was never checked on the DNA. TRBV1 is a known pseudogene. This CDR3 spans 20 amino acids. CDR3 region: CTSSLTTGTSGRCVYNEQFF. CDR3 sequence (DNA): TGCACCAGCAGCCTAACGACCGGGACTAGCGGGAGATGTGTCTACAATGAGCAGTTCTTC.

The chain carries TRBV2 and TRBJ1-2; weak D call: TRBD1 (6 bases). The CDR3 sequence is 14 residues long. V was clipped by 4 bases and J by 0 bases, with 9 bases between them. Germline CDR1 and CDR2: SNHLY and FYNNEI. Here the CDR3 DNA reads TGTGCCAGCAGTGCCTACAGGGCTAACTATGGCTACACCTTC. Its protein is CASSAYRANYGYTF.

The V gene is TRBV11-2, the J gene TRBJ2-1; D is uncertain. CDR1 SGHAT and CDR2 FQNNGV come from the germline V gene. The CDR3 is 13 residues long. Trimming took 1 base from V and 7 from J, leaving 8 bases between them. The CDR3 here is CASSLGQANEQFF. CDR3 bases: TGTGCCAGCAGCTTAGGGCAGGCTAATGAGCAGTTCTTC. Full variable domain (rest looked up from reference TRBV11-2 and TRBJ2-1): EAGVAQSPRYKIIEKRQSVAFWCNPISGHATLYWYQQILGQGPKLLIQFQNNGVVDDSQLPKDRFSAERLKGVDSTLKIQPAKLEDSAVYLCASSLGQANEQFFGPGTRLTVL.

The V and J genes are TRBV9 and TRBJ2-2; maybe TRBD1 (5 bases). Trimming cost V 4 bases and J 7 bases, with 17 bases left between them. The CDR3 spans 15 residues. Germline-derived CDR1 and CDR2 are SGDLS and YYNGEE. Here the CDR3 DNA reads TGTGCCAGCAGCCTCCTCACTCTGGGGCACGGGGAGCTGTTTTTT. It yields the protein CASSLLTLGHGELFF.

The chain employs TRBV28 and TRBJ1-1, with a possible D match to TRBD1 (6 bases). The V gene lost 6 bases and the J gene lost 4 bases, with 15 bases spanning the gap. Germline CDR1 and CDR2: MDHEN and SYDVKM. This CDR3 is built from 14 residues. This CDR3 reads CASRGAGAGTEAFF. In DNA, the CDR3 is TGTGCCAGCAGGGGGGCAGGGGCGGGCACTGAAGCTTTCTTT. The full variable domain, in which reference TRBV28 and TRBJ1-1 provide the parts outside the CDR3, is DVKVTQSSRYLVKRTGEKVFLECVQDMDHENMFWYRQDPGLGLRLIYFSYDVKMKEKGDIPEGYSVSREKKERFSLILESASTNQTSMYLCASRGAGAGTEAFFGQGTRLTVV.

The rearrangement links TRBV6-1 to TRBJ1-2; D might be TRBD1 (5 bases). Trimming shortened V by 5 bases and J by 5 bases, and 15 bases separated the two germline ends. The CDR3 loop spans 14 amino acids. Germline CDR1 reads MNHNS; CDR2 reads SASEGT. The CDR3, as DNA: TGTGCCAGCAGTAGGGAGGGGAAAGGGTATGGCTACACCTTC. It is translated as CASSREGKGYGYTF.

The chain couples TRBV6-5 to TRBJ1-1; 9 nucleotides align to TRBD1. The CDR3 covers 15 residues. J was trimmed by 0 bases and V by 6 bases; bases with no gene match: 5. Germline V gives CDR1 MNHEY, CDR2 SVGAGI. CDR3 in DNA: TGTGCCAGCAGATTACAGGGGGCCCTGAACACTGAAGCTTTCTTT. It translates to CASRLQGALNTEAFF.

The chain links TRBV30 to TRBJ1-1; weak D call: TRBD1 (5 bases). The CDR3 runs 13 residues. Germline CDR1 GTSNPN, CDR2 SVGIG (reference sequence). Trimming took 3 bases from V and 5 from J, leaving 13 bases between them. For the CDR3, the DNA is TGTGCCTGGAGAGTAGGCGGGGGGACTGAAGCTTTCTTT. Translation gives CAWRVGGGTEAFF.

The V and J genes are TRBV27 and TRBJ1-1; possibly TRBD1 for D (5 bases). Germline CDR1 and CDR2: MNHEY and SMNVEV (reference sequence). The CDR3 sequence is 15 residues long. The CDR3 DNA reads as TGTGCAGTCGCCGGACCAGTGGACATGAACACTGAAGCTTTCTTT. This gives the protein CAVAGPVDMNTEAFF.

This chain links TRBV7-3 with TRBJ2-6, with D uncertain. CDR1 and CDR2 from the germline V gene are SGHTA and FQGTGA. This CDR3 comprises 13 residues. Trimming left V 5 bases short and J 4 bases short, with 6 bases between. Written as DNA, the CDR3 is TGTGCCAGCAGCCTACTAGGGGCCAACGTCCTGACTTTC. Translated: CASSLLGANVLTF.

The V and J genes are TRBV5-8 and TRBJ1-1; 11 bases agree with TRBD1. In germline, CDR1 is SGHTS, CDR2 YDEGEE. V was pared by 4 bases and J by 6 bases, with 5 bases of the junction left unmatched. CDR3 length: 14 residues. The CDR3 bases are TGTGCCAGCAGCCGGACAGGGGGCCCGTCTGAAGCTTTCTTT. Protein sequence: CASSRTGGPSEAFF.

This sequence joins TRBV7-9 and TRBJ2-7; the D is unclear. This CDR3 has 11 residues. V was trimmed by 5 bases and J by 3 bases, leaving 5 bases between them. Germline V gene lookup returns CDR1 SEHNR and CDR2 FQNEAQ (reference sequence). CDR3 in DNA: TGTGCCAGCAGCCCGTTCTACGAGCAGTACTTC. This sequence encodes CASSPFYEQYF.

The chain couples TRBV15 to TRBJ1-1; D may be TRBD1 (6 bases). CDR1 LNHNV and CDR2 YYDKDF come from the germline V gene (reference sequence). Between the trimmed V and J ends, which lost 0 bases and 1 base, there was a span of 18 bases. This CDR3 contains 18 residues. Here the CDR3 reads CATSRDPPGQTWNTEAFF. DNA of the CDR3: TGTGCCACCAGCAGAGATCCTCCCGGACAGACCTGGAACACTGAAGCTTTCTTT.

CDR3 DNA: TGTGCCAGCAGTGAATTAGGGGGAGACCTCTACGAGCAGTACTTC. It translates to CASSELGGDLYEQYF. The V call is TRBV25-1, the J call TRBJ2-7; D might be TRBD1 (6 bases). In germline, CDR1 is MGHDK, CDR2 SYGVNS. V shed 1 base and J shed 3 bases, with 13 bases lying between them. The CDR3 has 15 residues.

The chain uses TRBV2 and TRBJ1-1; D ambiguous. The CDR3 extends over 14 amino acids. Germline values: CDR1 SNHLY, CDR2 FYNNEI. Trimming took off 6 bases at V and 1 base at J, with 12 bases between the two ends. The CDR3: CASSRDFTNTEAFF. The CDR3 region has the DNA TGTGCCAGCAGCCGAGACTTCACGAACACTGAAGCTTTCTTT.

Of note for this clone: The sample carries other DNA sequences with the same CDR3. The chain employs TRBV7-9 and TRBJ1-6, with TRBD1 matching over 8 bases. The trim removed 5 bases at V and 9 bases at J, leaving 3 bases unmatched. Germline values: CDR1 SEHNR, CDR2 FQNEAQ (reference sequence). The CDR3 length is 13 residues. The CDR3 is CASSLQGGSPLHF. The CDR3 DNA sequence: TGTGCCAGCAGCCTACAGGGGGGTTCACCCCTCCACTTT.